This TCR beta chain was sequenced during a study of CD8 T cells in Susac syndrome. V was pared by 4 bases and J by 2 bases, with 12 bases between. Germline V gene data show CDR1 as SQVTM and CDR2 as ANQGSEA. CDR3 length: 13 amino acids. A quantity of roughly 0.5 to 1 ug RNA underwent reverse transcription using random hexamers. TCRdb analysed the immunoSEQ multiplex PCR reads with MiXCR anew, one entry per CDR3 protein. The table includes about 210,000 distinct CDR3 sequences, around 96% detected once. Isolation of CD8+ and CD4+ T cells was performed negatively, whereas enrichment of TEMRA cells was done by FACS.

Sequenced input: CD4+ T cells from PBMCs. This chain links TRBV29-1 with TRBJ2-7; possible D gene TRBD2, 5 bases. The receptor was isolated from a human donor with multiple sclerosis. CDR3 DNA sequence: TGCAGCGTTGTCGGCGGGTTGCCCTACGAGCAGTACTTC. Encoded protein: CSVVGGLPYEQYF.